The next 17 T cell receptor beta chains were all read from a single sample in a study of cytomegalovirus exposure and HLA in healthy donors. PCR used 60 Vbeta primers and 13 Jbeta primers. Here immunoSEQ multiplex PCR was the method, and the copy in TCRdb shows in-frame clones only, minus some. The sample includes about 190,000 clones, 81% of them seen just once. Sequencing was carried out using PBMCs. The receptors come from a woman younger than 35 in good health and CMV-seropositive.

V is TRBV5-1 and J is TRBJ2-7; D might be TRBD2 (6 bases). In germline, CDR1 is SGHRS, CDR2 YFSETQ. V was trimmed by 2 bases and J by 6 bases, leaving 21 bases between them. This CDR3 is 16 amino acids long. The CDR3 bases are TGCGCCAGCAGCTTAGTGGACTACCCTTTGGCGTGCGAGCAGTACGTC. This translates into CASSLVDYPLACEQYV.

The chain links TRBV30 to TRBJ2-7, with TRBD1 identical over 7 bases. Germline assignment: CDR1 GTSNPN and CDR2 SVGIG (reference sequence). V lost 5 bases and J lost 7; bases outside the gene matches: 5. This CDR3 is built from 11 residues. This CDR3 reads CAWSQGWEQYF. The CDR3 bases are TGTGCCTGGTCACAGGGGTGGGAGCAGTACTTC.

The CDR3 sequence: CASSFPIGQGSIEAFF. The CDR3 DNA follows: TGTGCCAGCAGCTTCCCAATTGGGCAGGGATCTATCGAAGCTTTCTTT. This chain joins TRBV11-2 and TRBJ1-1, with D possibly matching TRBD1 (5 bases). Trimming shortened V by 3 bases and J by 8 bases, and 22 bases separated the two germline ends. There are 16 residues in the CDR3. Germline loops: CDR1 SGHAT, CDR2 FQNNGV.

The CDR3 sequence is CASSLNPDTEAFF. CDR3 in DNA: TGTGCCAGCAGCCTTAACCCGGACACTGAAGCTTTCTTT. J is TRBJ1-1 and V is TRBV7-3; D ambiguous. Germline CDR1 SGHTA, CDR2 FQGTGA. Trimming took 5 bases from V and 3 from J, leaving 10 bases between them. The CDR3 sequence is 13 residues long.

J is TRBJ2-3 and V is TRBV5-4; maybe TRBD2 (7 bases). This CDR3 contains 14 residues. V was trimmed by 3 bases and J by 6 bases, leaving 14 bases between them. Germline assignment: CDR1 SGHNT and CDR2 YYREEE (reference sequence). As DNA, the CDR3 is TGTGCCAGCAGCTCACGGGGGGCGGGGGATACGCAGTATTTT. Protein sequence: CASSSRGAGDTQYF.

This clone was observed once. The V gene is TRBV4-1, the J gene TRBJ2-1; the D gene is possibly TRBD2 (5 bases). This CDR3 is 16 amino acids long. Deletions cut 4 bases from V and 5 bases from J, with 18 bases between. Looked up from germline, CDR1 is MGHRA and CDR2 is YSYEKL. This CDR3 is CASSRSDEPGNNEQFF. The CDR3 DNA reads TGCGCCAGCAGCCGATCAGACGAGCCCGGGAACAATGAGCAGTTCTTC.

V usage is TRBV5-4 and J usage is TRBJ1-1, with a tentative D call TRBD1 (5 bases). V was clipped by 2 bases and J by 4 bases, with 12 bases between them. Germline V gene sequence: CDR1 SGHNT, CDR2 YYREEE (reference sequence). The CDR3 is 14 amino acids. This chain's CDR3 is CASSFGGRSTEAFF. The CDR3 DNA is TGTGCCAGCAGCTTCGGGGGTAGGAGCACTGAAGCTTTCTTT.

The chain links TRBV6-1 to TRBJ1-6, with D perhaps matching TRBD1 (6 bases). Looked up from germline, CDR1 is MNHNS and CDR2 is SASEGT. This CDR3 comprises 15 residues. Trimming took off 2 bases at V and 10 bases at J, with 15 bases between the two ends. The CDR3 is CASSEYGVTGSPLHF. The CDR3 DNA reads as TGTGCCAGCAGTGAATATGGGGTAACAGGGTCACCCCTCCACTTT.

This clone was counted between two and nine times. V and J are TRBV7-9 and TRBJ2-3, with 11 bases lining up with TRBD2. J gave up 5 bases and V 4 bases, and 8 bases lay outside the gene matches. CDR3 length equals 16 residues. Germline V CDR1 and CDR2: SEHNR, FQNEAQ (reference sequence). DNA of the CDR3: TGTGCCAGCAGCTCGAATTTAGCGGGGGGGCGAGATACGCAGTATTTT. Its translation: CASSSNLAGGRDTQYF.

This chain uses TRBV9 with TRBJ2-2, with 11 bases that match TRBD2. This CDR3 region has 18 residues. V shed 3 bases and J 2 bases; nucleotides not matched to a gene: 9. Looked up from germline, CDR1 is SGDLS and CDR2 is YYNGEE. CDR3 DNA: TGTGCCAGCAGCGCAACCACCGGGACTAGCGGAAACACCGGGGAGCTGTTTTTT. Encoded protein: CASSATTGTSGNTGELFF. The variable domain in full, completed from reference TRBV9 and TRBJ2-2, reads DSGVTQTPKHLITATGQRVTLRCSPRSGDLSVYWYQQSLDQGLQFLIQYYNGEERAKGNILERFSAQQFPDLHSELNLSSLELGDSALYFCASSATTGTSGNTGELFFGEGSRLTVL.

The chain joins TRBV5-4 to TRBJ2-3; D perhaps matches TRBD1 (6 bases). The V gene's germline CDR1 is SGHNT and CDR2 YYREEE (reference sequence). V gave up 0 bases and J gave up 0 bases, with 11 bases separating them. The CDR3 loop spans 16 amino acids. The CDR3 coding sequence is TGTGCCAGCAGCTTGGGAGTGGACAGAAGCACAGATACGCAGTATTTT. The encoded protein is CASSLGVDRSTDTQYF.

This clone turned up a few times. Here the CDR3 DNA reads TGTGCCAGCAGGGGACAGGGCGCAGAGCCCCAGCATTTT. Translated, it gives CASRGQGAEPQHF. The genes are TRBV25-1 and TRBJ1-5; 9 bases align to TRBD1. V lost 6 bases, J lost 8 bases, and 5 bases stayed unmatched. Germline V CDR1 and CDR2: MGHDK, SYGVNS. This CDR3 region has 13 residues.

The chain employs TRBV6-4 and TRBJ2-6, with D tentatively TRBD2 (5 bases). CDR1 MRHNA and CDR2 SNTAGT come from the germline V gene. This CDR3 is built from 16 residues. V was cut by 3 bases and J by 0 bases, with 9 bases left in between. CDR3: CASSETGNSGANVLTF. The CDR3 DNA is TGTGCCAGCAGTGAAACCGGGAACTCTGGGGCCAACGTCCTGACTTTC.

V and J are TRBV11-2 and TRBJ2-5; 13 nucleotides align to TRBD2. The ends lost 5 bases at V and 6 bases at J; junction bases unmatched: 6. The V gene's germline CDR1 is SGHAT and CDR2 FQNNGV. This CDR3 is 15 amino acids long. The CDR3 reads CASSILTSGGQTQYF. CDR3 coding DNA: TGTGCCAGCAGCATTCTGACTAGCGGGGGGCAGACCCAGTACTTC.

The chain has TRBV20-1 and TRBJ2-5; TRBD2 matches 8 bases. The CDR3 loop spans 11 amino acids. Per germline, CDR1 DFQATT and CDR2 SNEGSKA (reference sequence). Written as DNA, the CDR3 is TGCAGGGTAGCGGGGCAAGAGACCCAGTACTTC. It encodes CRVAGQETQYF.

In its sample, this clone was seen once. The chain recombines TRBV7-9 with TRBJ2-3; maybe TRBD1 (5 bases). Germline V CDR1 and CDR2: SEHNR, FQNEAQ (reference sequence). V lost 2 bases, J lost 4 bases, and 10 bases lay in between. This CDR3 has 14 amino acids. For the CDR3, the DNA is TGTGCCAGCAGCTTATCTTCAGGGCCAGATACGCAGTATTTT. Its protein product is CASSLSSGPDTQYF.

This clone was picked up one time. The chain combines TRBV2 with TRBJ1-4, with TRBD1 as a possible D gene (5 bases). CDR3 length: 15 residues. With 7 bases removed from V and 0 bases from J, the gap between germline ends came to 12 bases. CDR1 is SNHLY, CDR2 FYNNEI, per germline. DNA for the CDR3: TGTGCCAGCACTAGAGACAGAGCAACTAATGAAAAACTGTTTTTT. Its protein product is CASTRDRATNEKLFF. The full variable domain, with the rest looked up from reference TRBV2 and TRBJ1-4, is EPEVTQTPSHQVTQMGQEVILRCVPISNHLYFYWYRQILGQKVEFLVSFYNNEISEKSEIFDDQFSVERPDGSNFTLKIRSTKLEDSAMYFCASTRDRATNEKLFFGSGTQLSVL.